This TCR beta chain stems from a study of shared clonotypes between healthy human individuals. The wider study: For every donor, three CD4 naive, three CD4 memory, two CD8 naive and one CD8 memory plates were used.

CDR3 length equals 16 residues. Germline loops: CDR1 SGHDT, CDR2 YYEEEE. Trimming at V came to 3 bases and at J to 0 bases, leaving 5 bases not matched to a gene. Data came from immunoSEQ multiplex PCR; TCRdb stores just in-frame clones and leaves some out. The sample contains fewer than 3 million clones, around 93% of which appear only once. Memory CD4+ cells were the fraction left after CD45RA+ naive selection. The rearrangement joins TRBV5-6 to TRBJ1-1; 10 nucleotides agree with TRBD1. Source material: naive CD4+ T cells from PBMCs. Subset here: CD45RA+ positively selected. This TCR was recovered from a man younger than 30 in good health. Some clones in this sample may be carry-over from other donors' samples. CDR3 nucleotides: TGTGCCAGCAGCTCCAGGACAGGGGGAATGAACACTGAAGCTTTCTTT. It yields the protein CASSSRTGGMNTEAFF. Full variable domain (outside the CDR3, taken from reference TRBV5-6 and TRBJ1-1): DAGVTQSPTHLIKTRGQQVTLRCSPKSGHDTVSWYQQALGQGPQFIFQYYEEEERQRGNFPDRFSGHQFPNYSSELNVNALLLGDSALYLCASSSRTGGMNTEAFFGQGTRLTVV.